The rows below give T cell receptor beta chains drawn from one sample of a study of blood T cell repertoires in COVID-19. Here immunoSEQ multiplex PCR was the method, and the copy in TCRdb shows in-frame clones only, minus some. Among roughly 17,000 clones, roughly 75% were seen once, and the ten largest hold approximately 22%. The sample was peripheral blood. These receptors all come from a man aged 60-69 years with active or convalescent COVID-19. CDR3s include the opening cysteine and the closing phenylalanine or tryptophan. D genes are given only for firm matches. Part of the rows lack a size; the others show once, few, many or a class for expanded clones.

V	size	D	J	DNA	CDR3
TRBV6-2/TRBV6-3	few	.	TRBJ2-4	TGTGCCAGCAGCCCTTCAGGGGCGGATGGCAAAAACATTCAGTACTTC	CASSPSGADGKNIQYF
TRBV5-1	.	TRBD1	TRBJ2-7	TGCGCCAGCAGCCCTCGGACAGGCTCTCCTCACGAGCAGTACTTC	CASSPRTGSPHEQYF
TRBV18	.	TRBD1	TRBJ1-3	TGTGCCAGCTCTTCGGACAGGGCTGGAAACACCATATATTTT	CASSSDRAGNTIYF
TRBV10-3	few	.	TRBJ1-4	TGTGCCATCAGTGAGAAGGGGGTCGTATTTGCAACTAATGAAAAACTGTTTTTT	CAISEKGVVFATNEKLFF
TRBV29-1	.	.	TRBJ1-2	TGCAGCTCGAGCACGGACTATGGCTACACCTTC	CSSSTDYGYTF
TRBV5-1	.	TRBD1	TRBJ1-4	TGCGCCAGCAGCTTGCAGGGGGACACTAATGAAAAACTGTTTTTT	CASSLQGDTNEKLFF
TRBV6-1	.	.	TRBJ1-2	TGTGCCAGCAGTGACAGGGTCGGAATTGATGGCTACACCTTC	CASSDRVGIDGYTF
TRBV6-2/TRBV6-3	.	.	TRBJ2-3	TGTGCCAGCAGCCCCGGCGGCAGGGCGACAGATACGCAGTATTTT	CASSPGGRATDTQYF
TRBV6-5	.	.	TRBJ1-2	TGTGCCAGCAGTAACTACAGGGATGGCTATGGCTACACCTTC	CASSNYRDGYGYTF
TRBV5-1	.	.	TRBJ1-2	TGCGCCAGCAGCTTGGGACAGGCCTTACGGGGCTACACCTTC	CASSLGQALRGYTF
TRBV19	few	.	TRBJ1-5	TGTGCCACCCTACAGGGCACAGGTCAGCCCCAGCATTTT	CATLQGTGQPQHF
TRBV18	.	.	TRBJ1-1	TGTGCCAGCTCACCACCGTCAGGTCGAGCTTTCTTT	CASSPPSGRAFF
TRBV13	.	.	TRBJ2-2	TGTGCCAGCGGCCCTGCCGGGGAGCTGTTTTTT	CASGPAGELFF
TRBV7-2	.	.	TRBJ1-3	TGTGCCAGCAGCTTAGTTTTCCGGGCTGGAAACACCATATATTTT	CASSLVFRAGNTIYF
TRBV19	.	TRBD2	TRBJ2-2	TGTGCCAGTAGTTCGAAACTAGCGGGAGCGATCGGGGAGCTGTTTTTT	CASSSKLAGAIGELFF
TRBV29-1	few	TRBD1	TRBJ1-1	TGCAGCGTTGAGAAGGACAGGGGAGGTACTGAAGCTTTCTTT	CSVEKDRGGTEAFF
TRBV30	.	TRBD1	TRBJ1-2	TGTGCCTGGAATAGTAAAAGCTACACCGGGACAGACATCGAGGGTTTCTTCAGCCACACCTTC	CAWNSKSYTGTDIEGFFSHTF
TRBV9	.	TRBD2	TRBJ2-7	TGTGCCAGCAGCGCAGCCGGGACTAGCTATAACTACGAGCAGTACTTC	CASSAAGTSYNYEQYF
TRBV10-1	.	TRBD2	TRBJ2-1	TGCGCCAGCAGCCGACTAGCAGTCGGGGACAATGAGCAGTTCTTC	CASSRLAVGDNEQFF
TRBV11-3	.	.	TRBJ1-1	TGTGCCAGCAGCTTGGAGAGAACTGAAGCTTTCTTT	CASSLERTEAFF
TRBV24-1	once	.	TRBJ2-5	TGTGCCACCACAGAAGAGACCCAGTACTTC	CATTEETQYF
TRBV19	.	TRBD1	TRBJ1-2	TGTGCCAGCCAGAGGGACAGGGTAGGTGGCTACACCTTC	CASQRDRVGGYTF
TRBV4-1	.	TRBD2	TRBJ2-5	TGCGCCAGCAGCCAAAGGGGGGGTGACAGGAGCGGGAGGGCCGGAGAGACCCAGTACTTC	CASSQRGGDRSGRAGETQYF
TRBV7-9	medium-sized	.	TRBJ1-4	TGTGCCAGCAGCTTAGAAGGGGATAAACTGTTTTTT	CASSLEGDKLFF
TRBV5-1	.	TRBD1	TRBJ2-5	TGCGCCAGCAGCTCAACCCAGGGGGCGCGGGAGACCCAGTACTTC	CASSSTQGARETQYF
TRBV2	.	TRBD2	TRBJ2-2	TGTGCCAGCAGCGTACGACTAGCGGGGGACGGGGAGCTGTTTTTT	CASSVRLAGDGELFF
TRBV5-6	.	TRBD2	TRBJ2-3	TGTGCCAGCAGCCCCCCGGGAGCGGGGTATAGCACAGATACGCAGTATTTT	CASSPPGAGYSTDTQYF
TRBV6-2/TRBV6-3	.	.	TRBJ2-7	TGTGCCAGCACCCCTAGGGGGGAGGGCCTCCGGGAGCAGTACTTC	CASTPRGEGLREQYF
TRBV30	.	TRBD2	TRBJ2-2	TGTGCCTGGAGCCAGCGGGGGTCATTCACCGGGGAGCTGTTTTTT	CAWSQRGSFTGELFF
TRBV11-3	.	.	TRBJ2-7	TGTGCCAGCAGCTTAGGACAGGACCACTACGAGCAGTACTTC	CASSLGQDHYEQYF
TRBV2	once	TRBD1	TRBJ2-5	TGTGCCAGCAGTGAAGAGGACAGGGCAGAGACCCAGTACTTC	CASSEEDRAETQYF
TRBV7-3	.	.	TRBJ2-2	TGTGCCAGCAGCCCGATAGGACAGCCCGGGGAGCTGTTTTTT	CASSPIGQPGELFF
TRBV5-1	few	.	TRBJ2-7	TGCGCCAGCAGCTTGGGCGGACTATACGTCGACGAGCAGTACTTC	CASSLGGLYVDEQYF
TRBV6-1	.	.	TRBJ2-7	TGTGCCAGCAGTGAAACCCAGGGGCTCGAGCAGTACTTC	CASSETQGLEQYF
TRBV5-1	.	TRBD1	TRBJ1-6	TGCGCCAGCAGCTGGGCCGGGACAGATAATTCACCCCTCCACTTT	CASSWAGTDNSPLHF
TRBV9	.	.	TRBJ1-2	TGTGCCAGCAGCGTAGGGGGGGTCGCGGACTATGGCTACACCTTC	CASSVGGVADYGYTF
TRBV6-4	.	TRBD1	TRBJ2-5	TGTGCCAGCAGTATGCAGGGGGATTTCCAAGAGACCCAGTACTTC	CASSMQGDFQETQYF
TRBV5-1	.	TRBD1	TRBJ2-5	TGCGCCAGCAGCTTGCAGGGGGACAGGGTACTAGGAGGGGAGACCCAGTACTTC	CASSLQGDRVLGGETQYF
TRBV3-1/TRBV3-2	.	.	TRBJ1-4	TGTGCCAGCAGCCAAGAGGGGGACTTGGAAAAACTGTTTTTT	CASSQEGDLEKLFF
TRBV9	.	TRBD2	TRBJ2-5	TGTGCCAGCAGCGTAGGGGTAGCGGGTCTCCAACCGGAGACCCAGTACTTC	CASSVGVAGLQPETQYF
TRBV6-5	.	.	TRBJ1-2	TGTGCCAGCAGGGATGATCGGACAGTCTATGGCTACACCTTC	CASRDDRTVYGYTF
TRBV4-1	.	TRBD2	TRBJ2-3	TGCGCCAGCAGCCAAGGGGGGAGGGGCACAGATACGCAGTATTTT	CASSQGGRGTDTQYF
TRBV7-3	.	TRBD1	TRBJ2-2	TGTGCCAGCAGCTTAAGGACAGGGGGCACCGGGGAGCTGTTTTTT	CASSLRTGGTGELFF
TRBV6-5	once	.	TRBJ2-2	TGTGCCAGCACCCCCGTCGGGATGAGCACCGGGGAGCTGTTTTTT	CASTPVGMSTGELFF
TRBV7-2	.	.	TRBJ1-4	TGTGCCAGCAGCCTGAACAGGGCGTCGACTAATGAAAAACTGTTTTTT	CASSLNRASTNEKLFF
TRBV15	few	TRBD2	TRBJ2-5	TGTGCCACCAGCAGTGGACTAGCGGGACCTCAAGAGACCCAGTACTTC	CATSSGLAGPQETQYF